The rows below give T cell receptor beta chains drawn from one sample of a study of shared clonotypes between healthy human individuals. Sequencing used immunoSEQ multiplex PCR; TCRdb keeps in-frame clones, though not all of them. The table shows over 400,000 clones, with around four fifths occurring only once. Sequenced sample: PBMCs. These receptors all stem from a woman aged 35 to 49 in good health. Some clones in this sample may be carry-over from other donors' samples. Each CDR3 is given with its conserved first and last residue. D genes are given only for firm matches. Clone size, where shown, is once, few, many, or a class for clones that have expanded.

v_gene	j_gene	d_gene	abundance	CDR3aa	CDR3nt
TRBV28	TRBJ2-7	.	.	CASSLGRANEQYF	TGTGCCAGCAGCCTGGGCAGGGCCAACGAGCAGTACTTC
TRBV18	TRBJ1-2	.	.	CASSQGFSNYGYTF	TGTGCCAGCTCCCAGGGTTTTTCGAACTATGGCTACACCTTC
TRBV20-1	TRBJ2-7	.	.	CSAGYYEQYF	TGCAGTGCTGGCTACTACGAGCAGTACTTC
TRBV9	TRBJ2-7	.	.	CASSVEPEPEYEQYF	TGTGCCAGCAGCGTAGAGCCAGAACCCGAATACGAGCAGTACTTC
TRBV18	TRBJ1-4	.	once	CASSHVGQNEKLFF	TGTGCCAGCTCACACGTCGGACAGAACGAAAAACTGTTTTTT
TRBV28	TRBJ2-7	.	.	CASSSTGAFGYEQYF	TGTGCCAGCAGTTCCACCGGGGCCTTTGGCTACGAGCAGTACTTC
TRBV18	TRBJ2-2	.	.	CASSPRSENTGELFF	TGTGCCAGCTCACCACGGTCGGAGAACACCGGGGAGCTGTTTTTT
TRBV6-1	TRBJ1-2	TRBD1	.	CASSDPGQGFYGYTF	TGTGCCAGCAGTGATCCGGGACAGGGTTTTTATGGCTACACCTTC
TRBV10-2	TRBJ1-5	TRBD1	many	CASSELKGQGNQPQHF	TGCGCCAGCAGTGAGTTAAAGGGACAGGGAAATCAGCCCCAGCATTTT
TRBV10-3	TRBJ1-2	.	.	CAISEGVAPFGYTF	TGTGCCATCAGTGAAGGGGTCGCCCCATTTGGCTACACCTTC
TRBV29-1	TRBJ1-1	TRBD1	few	CSVKGQTNTEAFF	TGCAGCGTCAAGGGACAGACGAACACTGAAGCTTTCTTT
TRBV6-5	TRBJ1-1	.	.	CASSFDRLMNTEAFF	TGTGCCAGCAGTTTCGACAGACTAATGAACACTGAAGCTTTCTTT
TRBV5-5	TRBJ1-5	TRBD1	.	CASSTGTGTQPQHF	TGTGCCAGCAGCACCGGGACAGGGACTCAGCCCCAGCATTTT
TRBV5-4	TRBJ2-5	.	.	CASSLSWGGAETQYF	TGTGCCAGCAGCTTAAGTTGGGGGGGCGCAGAGACCCAGTACTTC
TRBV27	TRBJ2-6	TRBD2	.	CASRSASGQISGANVLTF	TGTGCCAGCAGGTCTGCTAGCGGGCAAATCTCTGGGGCCAACGTCCTGACTTTC
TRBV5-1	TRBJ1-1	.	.	CASSLGWGRDTEAFF	TGCGCCAGCAGCTTGGGTTGGGGTAGAGACACTGAAGCTTTCTTT
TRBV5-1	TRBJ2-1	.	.	CASSLAQMRDEQFF	TGCGCCAGCAGCTTGGCCCAGATGCGGGATGAGCAGTTCTTC
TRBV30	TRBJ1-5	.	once	CAWSTGRDQPQHF	TGTGCCTGGAGTACTGGCAGAGATCAGCCCCAGCATTTT
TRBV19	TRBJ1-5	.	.	CASSSRVNQPQHF	TGTGCCAGTAGTTCCAGGGTTAATCAGCCCCAGCATTTT
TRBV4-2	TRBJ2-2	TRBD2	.	CASSQNLAGGIDTGELFF	TGTGCCAGCAGCCAAAATCTAGCGGGAGGGATCGACACCGGGGAGCTGTTTTTT
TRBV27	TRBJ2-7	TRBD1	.	CASSLGGPRDSENYEQYF	TGTGCCAGCAGTTTAGGGGGACCTCGGGACAGCGAAAACTACGAGCAGTACTTC
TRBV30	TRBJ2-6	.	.	CAWSLGTPGANVLTF	TGTGCCTGGAGTCTGGGGACCCCTGGGGCCAACGTCCTGACTTTC
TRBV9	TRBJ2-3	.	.	CASSAWGTDTQYF	TGTGCCAGCAGTGCTTGGGGGACAGATACGCAGTATTTT
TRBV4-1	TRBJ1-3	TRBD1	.	CASSWGQGSSGNTIYF	TGCGCCAGCAGCTGGGGACAGGGGAGCTCTGGAAACACCATATATTTT
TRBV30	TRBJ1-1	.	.	CAWSGAKQGNTEAFF	TGTGCCTGGAGTGGAGCCAAACAGGGGAACACTGAAGCTTTCTTT